This T cell receptor (beta chain) was identified during a study of cytomegalovirus exposure and HLA in healthy donors. Study findings and constraints: A later look showed TCR association rates differing by HLA locus, highest for DRB1 and lowest for HLA-C. HLA restriction was apparent for most CMV-associated TCR beta chains in a later analysis. An analysis that was carried out later associated 16,951 TCR beta sequences with HLA alleles at 0.05 false discovery rate.

From germline, CDR1 is SGHDT and CDR2 YYEEEE. V shed 3 bases, J shed 7 bases, and the junction held 5 bases outside the gene matches. The CDR3 sequence is 13 residues long. The primer mix had 60 Vbeta and 13 Jbeta primers. Sequenced by immunoSEQ multiplex PCR; TCRdb stores in-frame clones only, minus some. This sample has under 110,000 clones; under 80% occur once, and the top ten carry under 6.5%. A word on this clone: Its antigen is unknown.

Sequenced material: PBMCs. This sequence was found in a woman in her 50s in good health and CMV-seropositive. J is TRBJ1-1 and V is TRBV5-6, with 8 bases aligning to TRBD1. CDR3 bases: TGTGCCAGCAGCTGGACAGGGTCGGATGAAGCTTTCTTT. Residues: CASSWTGSDEAFF.